This T cell receptor (beta chain) was identified in a study of blood T cell repertoires in COVID-19. Study overall: COVID-19 samples from acute and convalescent phases originated in the United States, Italy and Spain. Sources were T cells, B-cell-depleted T cells, or PBMCs; the material itself was cDNA or gDNA.

Looked up from germline, CDR1 is WSHSY and CDR2 is SAAADI. This CDR3 has 14 residues. V was shortened by 6 bases and J by 0 bases, with 12 bases between the two germline ends. Authors' analysis steps: Estimation of nucleated cell counts relied on the amplification of reference gene primers. Method: immunoSEQ multiplex PCR; TCRdb's copy keeps in-frame clones and lacks some. V and J calls and clone size are as listed in that table; D and trimming were resolved from the DNA. The sample records 130,000 to 150,000 clones, around 81% being singletons. This receptor was identified in a man aged 55 to 70 with active or convalescent COVID-19. Sequenced material: peripheral blood. The chain employs TRBV10-2 and TRBJ2-7; the D is unclear. CDR3 coding DNA: TGCGCCAGCAGCGCCGAGCACCCCTCCTACGAGCAGTACTTC. It is translated as CASSAEHPSYEQYF.